Here is one T cell receptor beta chain with its context. Its matching antigen is unknown. This sample was taken from a study of T cell responses to AZD1222 COVID-19 vaccine. Study-wide results and caveats: Spike-specific TCR breadth rose after two AZD1222 doses, and depth rose as well. Possibly, clonal diversity was underestimated; donors were largely white British and included more females. Spike was spanned by vaccine-associated CD4 TCRs, with dominance at 160-218 and 743-854. Just a handful of AZD1222 recipients tested seropositive at baseline.

Per germline, CDR1 KGHSH and CDR2 LQKENI. V lost 3 bases and J lost 8; bases outside the gene matches: 10. This CDR3 has 16 residues. Profiling relied on immunoSEQ multiplex PCR, and the TCRdb table lists in-frame clones only, not all of them. Of roughly 130,000 clones in the sample, about 92% were seen once. This material consisted of peripheral blood, taken on day 0 of AZD1222 vaccination. The sequence came from an adult in good health. The chain joins TRBV18 to TRBJ2-4; 10 nucleotides line up with TRBD1. CDR3 in DNA: TGTGCCAGCTCACCCTTTACGACAGGGGGCATTGACATTCAGTACTTC. Protein: CASSPFTTGGIDIQYF.